Listed here are 6 T cell receptor beta chains from one sample, sequenced in a study of chemoradiotherapy in HPV16-positive cancers. Libraries were prepared by immunoSEQ multiplex PCR; TCRdb keeps only in-frame clonotypes and omits some of them. The sample has several thousand clones; roughly four fifths are singletons. Here the sequenced sample was tumor tissue, taken from a patient who underwent chemoradiotherapy. These receptors came from a human donor with HPV-associated anogenital cancer.

The rearrangement uses TRBV18 and TRBJ1-1; no definite D call. V lost 0 bases to trimming and J lost 1 base, with 9 bases between them. Per the germline V gene, CDR1 is KGHSH and CDR2 is LQKENI. CDR3 length equals 15 residues. The CDR3 bases are TGTGCCAGCTCACCACCGAGTCTGTCGAACACTGAAGCTTTCTTT. Translation: CASSPPSLSNTEAFF.

The J gene is TRBJ1-6, the V gene TRBV7-6, with a tentative D call TRBD1 (5 bases). Germline V gives CDR1 SGHVS, CDR2 FNYEAQ. There are 14 residues in the CDR3. The ends were cut back, 3 bases at V and 7 bases at J, with 10 bases in the middle. CDR3: CASSLGGMNSPLHF. CDR3 coding DNA: TGTGCCAGCAGCTTGGGGGGGATGAATTCACCCCTCCACTTT.

This chain joins TRBV29-1 and TRBJ2-7; D unresolved. CDR1 and CDR2 (germline): SQVTM, ANQGSEA. The length of the CDR3 is 11 residues. Trimming removed 0 bases from V and 3 bases from J, with 3 bases in between. This CDR3 reads CSVEDFYEQYF. The CDR3 DNA is TGCAGCGTTGAAGATTTCTACGAGCAGTACTTC.

This clone has more than one count but fewer than ten. This chain joins TRBV7-9 and TRBJ2-7; TRBD2 might be the D (6 bases). The V gene lost 4 bases and the J gene lost 0 bases, with 22 bases spanning the gap. The CDR3 totals 18 residues. CDR1 and CDR2 (germline): SEHNR, FQNEAQ (reference sequence). The CDR3 sequence is CASSSSGGKSGPSYEQYF. The CDR3 bases are TGTGCCAGCAGCTCCAGTGGAGGGAAAAGCGGGCCCTCCTACGAGCAGTACTTC.

J is TRBJ1-2 and V is TRBV13; no firm D call. V shed 0 bases and J shed 5 bases, with 10 bases lying between them. The CDR3 is 14 residues long. CDR1 and CDR2 from the germline V gene are PRHDT and FYEKMQ (reference sequence). In nucleotides, the CDR3 is TGTGCCAGCAGCTTAGGTCTTCAAATTTATGGCTACACCTTC. Translation gives CASSLGLQIYGYTF.

The chain uses TRBV10-3 and TRBJ2-1; TRBD2 aligns across 12 bases. With 10 bases clipped from V and 7 bases from J, the junction kept 5 bases outside the gene matches. The CDR3 consists of 13 residues. Germline V CDR1 and CDR2: ENHRY, SYGVKD. CDR3 protein: CATRLAGENEQFF. CDR3 bases: TGTGCCACTCGACTAGCGGGAGAAAATGAGCAGTTCTTC.